One and the same sample provided the 24 T cell receptor beta chains below, sequenced in a study of tumor-infiltrating lymphocytes in oesophageal squamous cell carcinoma. TCRdb independently ran MiXCR on the PCR reads; one entry per CDR3 protein. Here the sample spans approximately 9,500 distinct CDR3 sequences, around three fifths being singletons. Sequencing input: esophageal tumor tissue. Receptors originate from a male donor with esophageal squamous cell carcinoma.

The chain joins TRBV7-3 to TRBJ2-1, with TRBD2 matching over 8 bases. V lost 5 bases and J lost 5; bases outside the gene matches: 8. Looked up from germline, CDR1 is SGHTA and CDR2 is FQGTGA. The CDR3 consists of 15 residues. The CDR3 sequence is CASSLPGTRDNEQFF. DNA for the CDR3: TGTGCCAGCAGCCTACCCGGGACTAGGGACAATGAGCAGTTCTTC.

This sequence joins TRBV4-2 and TRBJ2-5; no firm D call. V lost 4 bases and J 3 bases, leaving 18 bases between the germline ends. The CDR3 is made up of 16 amino acids. Germline V lookup: CDR1 LGHNA, CDR2 YNFKEQ. CDR3 sequence (DNA): TGTGCCAGCAGCCCCCGATTAGCTGGCATTGAAGAGACCCAGTACTTC. Protein: CASSPRLAGIEETQYF.

This chain connects TRBV4-1 to TRBJ2-1; 12 nucleotides agree with TRBD2. The J call is in doubt because the DNA end fits TRBJ2-7 better. The length of the CDR3 is 15 residues. Germline V gene lookup returns CDR1 MGHRA and CDR2 YSYEKL. The CDR3 protein is CASRLTSGSYNEQYF. CDR3 bases: TGCGCCAGCAGACTGACTAGCGGGAGCTACAATGAGCAGTACTTC.

As concerns this clonotype: One junction end disagrees with the germline gene, perhaps due to a read error. The chain carries TRBV7-2 and TRBJ2-5; D unresolved. CDR1 SGHTA and CDR2 FQGNSA come from the germline V gene. This CDR3 has 14 amino acids. The CDR3 spells CASSLERLNSPLHF. As DNA, the CDR3 is TGTGCCAGCAGCTTAGAACGGTTGAATTCACCCCTCCACTTC.

The chain carries TRBV9 and TRBJ2-3; 12 bases are shared with TRBD2. The CDR3 loop spans 19 amino acids. The junction had 12 bases not matched to a gene; V was cut back by 3 bases and J by 1 base. Germline V gene lookup returns CDR1 SGDLS and CDR2 YYNGEE. The CDR3 DNA reads TGTGCCAGCAGCGGACCACTAGCGGGAGGATTTGCAGGCACAGATACGCAGTATTTT. This sequence encodes CASSGPLAGGFAGTDTQYF.

The rearrangement uses TRBV7-6 and TRBJ2-1; possibly TRBD1 for D (5 bases). V lost 1 base to trimming and J lost 6 bases, with 10 bases between them. Per the germline V gene, CDR1 is SGHVS and CDR2 is FNYEAQ. The CDR3 runs to 14 residues. The CDR3 coding sequence is TGTGCCAGCAGCTTAGGGCAGGGTCCCAATGAGCAGTTCTTC. It yields the protein CASSLGQGPNEQFF.

The J gene is TRBJ1-4, the V gene TRBV7-6; no firm D call. V was clipped by 2 bases and J by 8 bases, with 9 bases between them. The CDR3 loop spans 13 amino acids. The V gene's germline CDR1 is SGHVS and CDR2 FNYEAQ. The CDR3 nucleotides are TGTGCCAGCAGCTTAAGTACTGGGGAAAAACTGTTTTTT. Amino acid sequence: CASSLSTGEKLFF.

This clonotype was detected many times. This rearrangement joins TRBV4-2 to TRBJ2-2; 9 bases are a match to TRBD2. V trimming: 3 bases; J trimming: 4 bases; junction bases outside the gene matches: 9. The germline CDR1 and CDR2 sequences are LGHNA and YNFKEQ. The CDR3 sequence is 17 residues long. The CDR3 region has the DNA TGTGCCAGCAGCCACCCTGGACTAGCGTCCTCCACCGGGGAGCTGTTTTTT. It encodes CASSHPGLASSTGELFF.

This sequence joins TRBV7-2 and TRBJ2-5; 9 bases are shared with TRBD2. V gave up 1 base and J gave up 5 bases; unmatched junction bases: 8. The V gene's germline CDR1 is SGHTA and CDR2 FQGNSA. CDR3 size: 16 residues. DNA of the CDR3: TGTGCCAGCAGCTTAGGGGTGGTGCGGGGGGGGGAGACCCAGTACTTC. Translated, it gives CASSLGVVRGGETQYF.

The chain joins TRBV27 to TRBJ1-1; D unclear. The J call may be mistaken, given a closer DNA end match to TRBJ2-3. The V gene's germline CDR1 is MNHEY and CDR2 SMNVEV (reference sequence). The CDR3 totals 12 residues. CDR3 nucleotide sequence: TGTGCCAGCAGGACACTCACAGATACGCAGTATTTT. Translation: CASRTLTDTQYF.

A word on this clonotype: Because the CDR3 is missing its conserved closing phenylalanine or tryptophan, this is likely a read error. This chain uses TRBV7-9 with TRBJ2-5; TRBD2 aligns across 7 bases. The CDR3 consists of 14 residues. CDR1 and CDR2 from the germline V gene are SEHNR and FQNEAQ (reference sequence). Losses at the gene ends were 4 bases for V and 1 base for J; bases not matched to a gene: 3. CDR3 region: CASSYPSGQETQYL. CDR3 sequence (DNA): TGTGCCAGCAGCTACCCTAGCGGCCAAGAGACCCAGTACTTA.

The gene calls are TRBV2 and TRBJ2-3; 9 bases line up with TRBD2. The V gene's germline CDR1 is SNHLY and CDR2 FYNNEI. V shed 6 bases, J shed 1 base, and the junction held 2 bases outside the gene matches. CDR3 length: 14 residues. The CDR3 sequence: CASRRTSGTDTQYF. The DNA for the CDR3 is TGTGCCAGCAGGAGGACTAGCGGCACAGATACGCAGTATTTT.

A few counts support this clonotype. V is TRBV7-2 and J is TRBJ2-1, with D tentatively TRBD1 (6 bases). CDR1 and CDR2 from the germline V gene are SGHTA and FQGNSA. V gave up 1 base and J gave up 3 bases, with 13 bases separating them. There are 16 residues in the CDR3. The CDR3 nucleotides read TGTGCCAGCAGCTTAGGTGGCAGGGGAAGCTACAATGAGCAGTTCTTC. It specifies CASSLGGRGSYNEQFF.

The V call is TRBV7-8, the J call TRBJ2-1; D ambiguous. The J call is uncertain, as TRBJ2-7 better fits the DNA end. Per germline, CDR1 SGHVS and CDR2 FQNEAQ. This CDR3 spans 11 amino acids. CDR3 residues: CASSLLNEQYF. Written as DNA, the CDR3 is TGTGCCAGCAGCCTCCTGAATGAGCAGTACTTC.

The genes are TRBV7-2 and TRBJ2-1; TRBD2 aligns across 13 bases. The last part of the DNA fits TRBJ2-7 better; the J call may be wrong. Germline lookup yields CDR1 SGHTA and CDR2 FQGNSA. The CDR3 sequence is 16 residues long. This chain's CDR3 is CASSFGTSGISYEQYF. CDR3 DNA: TGTGCCAGCAGCTTCGGGACTAGCGGGATCTCCTACGAGCAGTACTTC.

Details on this clonotype: The conserved phenylalanine or tryptophan normally closing the CDR3 is absent here, so this likely arose from a read error. The DNA is left out, because the CDR3 cannot be placed on it with certainty; the CDR3 is given as TCRdb lists it. The CDR3: CASSPRLAGVETQYFGP. The chain recombines TRBV7-9 with TRBJ2-3; TRBD2 reflects the table's D call only, with no check against the DNA. Germline V gene sequence: CDR1 SEHNR, CDR2 FQNEAQ (reference sequence). The CDR3 is 17 residues long, ends included.

This chain links TRBV7-6 with TRBJ2-5; D call uncertain. Germline lookup yields CDR1 SGHVS and CDR2 FNYEAQ. This CDR3 has 13 residues. Trimming removed 1 base from V and 1 base from J, with 4 bases in between. The CDR3 DNA reads TGTGCCAGCAGCTTAGGCCCCCAAGAGACCCAGTACTTC. Its translation is CASSLGPQETQYF.

As regards this clonotype: The conserved closing phenylalanine or tryptophan is absent in this CDR3, likely reflecting a read error. Because the CDR3's place on the DNA is in doubt, the DNA is left out and the CDR3 is given as listed by TCRdb. The CDR3 region is CASRASWEDPPTSSTSAP. The chain uses TRBV4-2 and TRBJ1-1. Germline V gene lookup returns CDR1 LGHNA and CDR2 YNFKEQ. Both ends counted, the CDR3 spans 18 residues.

The chain combines TRBV28 with TRBJ2-7; no clear D. The DNA end is a closer match to TRBJ2-1, so the J assignment may be wrong. Germline CDR1 is MDHEN and CDR2 is SYDVKM. The CDR3 length is 14 residues. The CDR3 protein is CASSLDHLNNEQFF. The CDR3 DNA reads as TGTGCCAGCAGTTTAGACCACCTAAACAATGAGCAGTTCTTC.

Concerning this clonotype: This likely comes from a read error, as the CDR3 has no conserved phenylalanine or tryptophan at its end. The limits of the CDR3 on the DNA are not certain, so only TCRdb's listed CDR3 is given. The chain employs TRBV6-1 and TRBJ2-7; TRBD1 is the table's D call, not checked against the DNA. The CDR3 has 17 residues if both end residues are counted. Germline-derived CDR1 and CDR2 are MNHNS and SASEGT. CDR3: CASRTTRGGAFGYTFGS.

The chain carries TRBV5-5 and TRBJ2-5, with TRBD2 matching 9 bases. V trimming: 4 bases; J trimming: 2 bases; junction bases outside the gene matches: 12. Looked up from germline, CDR1 is SGHKS and CDR2 is YYEKEE (reference sequence). This CDR3 is 17 amino acids long. CDR3 residues: CASSPPSGLAGQETQYF. The DNA for the CDR3 is TGTGCCAGCAGCCCCCCTTCGGGCCTAGCGGGACAAGAGACCCAGTACTTC.

This clonotype was seen more than once but under ten times. The chain recombines TRBV10-3 with TRBJ2-1; D unclear. The CDR3 covers 12 residues. Germline CDR1 ENHRY, CDR2 SYGVKD. V was trimmed by 3 bases and J by 10 bases, leaving 10 bases between them. The CDR3 spells CAISDLTEEQFF. In nucleotides, the CDR3 is TGTGCCATCAGTGACCTAACGGAAGAGCAGTTCTTC.

The chain joins TRBV6-1 to TRBJ2-5; D assignment may be TRBD1 or TRBD2 (6 bases each). The end of the DNA fits TRBJ2-7 better, so the J call may be wrong. Germline lookup yields CDR1 MNHNS and CDR2 SASEGT. CDR3 size: 14 residues. This CDR3 is CASSFGGLSYEQYF. In nucleotides, the CDR3 is TGTGCCAGCAGTTTTGGGGGGCTCTCCTACGAGCAGTACTTC.

The chain has TRBV7-4 and TRBJ2-7; 10 nucleotides line up with TRBD2. The assigned J gene may be wrong: the sequence end matches TRBJ2-5 better. Germline V gene data show CDR1 as SGHVT and CDR2 as SQSDAQ. The CDR3 runs to 16 residues. CDR3 loop: CASSLGTSDPQETQYF. CDR3 in DNA: TGTGCCAGCAGCTTGGGGACTAGCGACCCCCAAGAGACCCAGTACTTC.